This T cell receptor beta chain derives from a study of blood T cell repertoires in COVID-19. Background on the study: From T cells, B-cell-depleted T cells, or PBMCs came the material, which was cDNA or gDNA.

This clone came up once. Some clones are missing from TCRdb's copy, which holds only in-frame ones; the method was immunoSEQ multiplex PCR. The table includes approximately 300,000 clones, 85% detected once. Across 20 to 25 US areas, participants ranged in age from roughly 18 to 95 years. Cohorts were determined from participant-reported clinical history. Within 2 weeks before study entry, exposed participants met a COVID-19 case. The origin of this receptor is a woman aged 25 to 45 who had been exposed to COVID-19. The sequenced material came from PBMCs or T cells enriched from blood (not recorded which).

The CDR3 here is CASTRTGDTEAFF. CDR3 DNA: TGTGCCAGCACCAGGACAGGGGACACTGAAGCTTTCTTT. The genes are TRBV12-3 or TRBV12-4 and TRBJ1-1, with TRBD1 matching over 9 bases. This CDR3 is built from 13 residues. The V gene end was trimmed by 7 bases and the J gene end by 3 bases; junction bases not matched to a gene: 3.